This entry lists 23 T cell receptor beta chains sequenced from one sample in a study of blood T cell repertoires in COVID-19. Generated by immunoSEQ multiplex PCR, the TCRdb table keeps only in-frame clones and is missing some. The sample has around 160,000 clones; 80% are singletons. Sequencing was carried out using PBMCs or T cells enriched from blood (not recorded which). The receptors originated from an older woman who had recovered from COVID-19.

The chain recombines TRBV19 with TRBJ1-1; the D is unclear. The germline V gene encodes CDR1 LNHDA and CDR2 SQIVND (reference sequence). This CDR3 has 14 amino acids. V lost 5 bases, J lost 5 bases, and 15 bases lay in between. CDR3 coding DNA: TGTGCCAGTAGTTCAGGAGGGTTAGGGACTGAAGCTTTCTTT. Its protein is CASSSGGLGTEAFF.

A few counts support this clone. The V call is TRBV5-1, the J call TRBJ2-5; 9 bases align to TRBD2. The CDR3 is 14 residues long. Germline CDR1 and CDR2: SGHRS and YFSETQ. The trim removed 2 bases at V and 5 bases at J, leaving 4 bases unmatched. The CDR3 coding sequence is TGCGCCAGCAGCTTAAAGCTAGCGGGGGAGACCCAGTACTTC. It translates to CASSLKLAGETQYF.

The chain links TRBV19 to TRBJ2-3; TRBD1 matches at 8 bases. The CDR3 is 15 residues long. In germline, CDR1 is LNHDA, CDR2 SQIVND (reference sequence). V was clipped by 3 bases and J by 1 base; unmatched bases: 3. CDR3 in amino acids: CASSIQGAGTDTQYF. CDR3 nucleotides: TGTGCCAGTAGTATCCAGGGGGCCGGCACAGATACGCAGTATTTT. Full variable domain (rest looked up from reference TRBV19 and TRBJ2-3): DGGITQSPKYLFRKEGQNVTLSCEQNLNHDAMYWYRQDPGQGLRLIYYSQIVNDFQKGDIAEGYSVSREKKESFPLTVTSAQKNPTAFYLCASSIQGAGTDTQYFGPGTRLTVL.

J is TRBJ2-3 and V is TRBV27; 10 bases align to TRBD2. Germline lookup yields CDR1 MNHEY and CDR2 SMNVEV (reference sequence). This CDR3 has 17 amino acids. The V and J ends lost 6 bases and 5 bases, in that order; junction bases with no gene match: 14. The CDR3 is CASREGVAGGVGDTQYF. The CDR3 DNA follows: TGTGCCAGCAGGGAGGGGGTAGCGGGGGGTGTAGGAGATACGCAGTATTTT.

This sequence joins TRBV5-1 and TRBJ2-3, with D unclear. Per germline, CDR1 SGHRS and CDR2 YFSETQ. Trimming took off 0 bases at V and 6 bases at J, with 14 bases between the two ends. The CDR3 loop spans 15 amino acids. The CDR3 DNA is TGCGCCAGCAGCTTGGCCGGGTCCCTAGTGGATACGCAGTATTTT. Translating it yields CASSLAGSLVDTQYF.

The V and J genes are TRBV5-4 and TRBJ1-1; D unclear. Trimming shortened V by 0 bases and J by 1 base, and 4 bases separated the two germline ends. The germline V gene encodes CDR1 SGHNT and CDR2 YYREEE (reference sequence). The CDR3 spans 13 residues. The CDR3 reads CASSLGRNTEAFF. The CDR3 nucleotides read TGTGCCAGCAGCTTGGGCAGGAACACTGAAGCTTTCTTT.

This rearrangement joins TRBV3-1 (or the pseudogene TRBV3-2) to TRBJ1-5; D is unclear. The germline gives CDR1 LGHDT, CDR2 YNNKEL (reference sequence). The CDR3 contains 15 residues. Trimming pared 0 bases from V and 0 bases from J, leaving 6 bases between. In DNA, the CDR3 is TGTGCCAGCAGCCAAGAGGGCTTTAGCAATCAGCCCCAGCATTTT. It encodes CASSQEGFSNQPQHF.

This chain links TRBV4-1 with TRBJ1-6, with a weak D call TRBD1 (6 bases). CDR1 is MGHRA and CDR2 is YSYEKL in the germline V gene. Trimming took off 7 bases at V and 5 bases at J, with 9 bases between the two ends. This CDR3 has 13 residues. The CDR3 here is CASKTGNNSPLHF. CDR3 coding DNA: TGCGCCAGCAAAACAGGGAATAATTCACCCCTCCACTTT.

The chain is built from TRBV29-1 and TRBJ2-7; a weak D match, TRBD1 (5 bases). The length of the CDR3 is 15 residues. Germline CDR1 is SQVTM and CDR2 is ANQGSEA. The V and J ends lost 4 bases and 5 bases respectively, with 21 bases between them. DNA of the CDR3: TGCAGCGTTGGTTTATCTCGCAGGGAAAATGACGAGCAGTACTTC. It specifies CSVGLSRRENDEQYF.

DNA of the CDR3: TGTGCCAGCAGCCCCTACCGGCTAGCGGGAGAGCAGTACTTC. It encodes CASSPYRLAGEQYF. V usage is TRBV3-1 (or the pseudogene TRBV3-2) and J usage is TRBJ2-7; 9 bases line up with TRBD2. The CDR3 length is 14 residues. V trimming: 4 bases; J trimming: 7 bases; junction bases outside the gene matches: 8. The germline V gene has CDR1 LGHDT and CDR2 YNNKEL (reference sequence).

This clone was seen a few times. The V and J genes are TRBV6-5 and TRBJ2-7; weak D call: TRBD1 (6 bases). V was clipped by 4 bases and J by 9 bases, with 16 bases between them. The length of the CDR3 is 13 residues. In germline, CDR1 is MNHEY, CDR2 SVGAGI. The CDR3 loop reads CASSLQGLTTQYF. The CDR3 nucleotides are TGTGCCAGCAGTTTACAGGGCCTTACGACGCAGTACTTC.

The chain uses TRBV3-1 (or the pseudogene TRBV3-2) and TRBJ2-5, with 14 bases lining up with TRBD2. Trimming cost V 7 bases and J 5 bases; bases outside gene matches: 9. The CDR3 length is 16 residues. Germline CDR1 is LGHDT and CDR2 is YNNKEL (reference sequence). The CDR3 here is CASITTSGGAAETQYF. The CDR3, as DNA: TGTGCCAGCATCACGACTAGCGGGGGGGCAGCGGAGACCCAGTACTTC.

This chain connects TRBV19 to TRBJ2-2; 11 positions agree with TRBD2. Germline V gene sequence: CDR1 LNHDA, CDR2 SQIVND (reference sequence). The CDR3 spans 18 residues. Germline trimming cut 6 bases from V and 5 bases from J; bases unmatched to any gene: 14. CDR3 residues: CASRIGIAGGPRTGELFF. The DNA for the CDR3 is TGTGCCAGTAGAATTGGGATAGCGGGGGGGCCGCGGACCGGGGAGCTGTTTTTT.

The CDR3 DNA is TGTGCCAGCAGCGCGTTACTCGCTGAAGCTTTCTTT. Protein product: CASSALLAEAFF. The gene calls are TRBV12-3 or TRBV12-4 and TRBJ1-1, with D hard to call. The CDR3 has 12 amino acids. Trimming pared 6 bases from V and 6 bases from J, leaving 11 bases between.

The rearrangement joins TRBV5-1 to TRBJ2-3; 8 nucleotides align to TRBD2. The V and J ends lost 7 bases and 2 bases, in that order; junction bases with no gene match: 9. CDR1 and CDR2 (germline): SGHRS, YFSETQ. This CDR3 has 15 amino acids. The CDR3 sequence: CASRRGGQNTDTQYF. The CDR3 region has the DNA TGCGCCAGCCGTCGGGGGGGGCAGAACACAGATACGCAGTATTTT.

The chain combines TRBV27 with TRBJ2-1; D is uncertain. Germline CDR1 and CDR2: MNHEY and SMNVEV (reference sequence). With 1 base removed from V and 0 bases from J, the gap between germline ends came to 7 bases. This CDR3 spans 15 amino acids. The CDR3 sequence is CASSLFAGSYNEQFF. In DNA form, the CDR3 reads TGTGCCAGCAGTTTATTCGCAGGCTCCTACAATGAGCAGTTCTTC.

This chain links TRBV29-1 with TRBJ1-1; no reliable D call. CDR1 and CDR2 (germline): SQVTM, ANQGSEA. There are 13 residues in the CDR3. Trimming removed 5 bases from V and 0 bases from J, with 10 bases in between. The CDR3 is CSVFSGVNTEAFF. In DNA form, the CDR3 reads TGCAGCGTTTTTTCGGGAGTGAACACTGAAGCTTTCTTT.

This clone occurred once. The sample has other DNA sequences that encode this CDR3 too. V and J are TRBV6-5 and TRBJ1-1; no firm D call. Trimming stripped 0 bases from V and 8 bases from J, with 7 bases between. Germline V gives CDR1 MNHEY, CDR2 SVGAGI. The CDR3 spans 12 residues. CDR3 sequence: CASSYSGREAFF. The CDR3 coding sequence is TGTGCCAGCAGTTACTCTGGCAGAGAAGCTTTCTTT.

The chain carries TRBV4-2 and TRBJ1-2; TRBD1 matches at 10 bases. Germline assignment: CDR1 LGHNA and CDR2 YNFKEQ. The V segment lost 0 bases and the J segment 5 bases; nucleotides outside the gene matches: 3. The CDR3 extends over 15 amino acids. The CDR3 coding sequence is TGTGCCAGCAGCCAAGATCGGACAGGGGGATATGGCTACACCTTC. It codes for CASSQDRTGGYGYTF.

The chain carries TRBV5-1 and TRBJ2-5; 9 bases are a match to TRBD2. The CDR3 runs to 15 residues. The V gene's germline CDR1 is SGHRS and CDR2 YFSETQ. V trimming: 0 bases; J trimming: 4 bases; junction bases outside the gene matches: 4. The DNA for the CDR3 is TGCGCCAGCAGCTTGGTGGCGGGGGGGGGAGAGACCCAGTACTTC. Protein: CASSLVAGGGETQYF.

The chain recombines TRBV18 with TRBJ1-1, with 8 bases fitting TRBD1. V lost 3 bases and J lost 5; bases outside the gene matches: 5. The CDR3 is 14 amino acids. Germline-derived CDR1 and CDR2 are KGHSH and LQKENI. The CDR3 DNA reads TGTGCCAGCTCACCGCGGACAGGGTGGACTGAAGCTTTCTTT. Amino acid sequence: CASSPRTGWTEAFF.

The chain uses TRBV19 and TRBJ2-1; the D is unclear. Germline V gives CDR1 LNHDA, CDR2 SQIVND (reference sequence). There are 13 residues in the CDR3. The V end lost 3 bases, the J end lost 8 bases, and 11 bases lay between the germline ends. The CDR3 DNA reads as TGTGCCAGTAGTATGGTACTCGTCCATGAGCAGTTCTTC. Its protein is CASSMVLVHEQFF. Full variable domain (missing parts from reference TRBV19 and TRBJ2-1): DGGITQSPKYLFRKEGQNVTLSCEQNLNHDAMYWYRQDPGQGLRLIYYSQIVNDFQKGDIAEGYSVSREKKESFPLTVTSAQKNPTAFYLCASSMVLVHEQFFGPGTRLTVL.

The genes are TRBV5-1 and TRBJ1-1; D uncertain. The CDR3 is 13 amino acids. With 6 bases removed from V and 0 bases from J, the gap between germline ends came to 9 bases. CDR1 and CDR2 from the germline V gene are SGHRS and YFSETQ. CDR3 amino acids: CASMASLNTEAFF. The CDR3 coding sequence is TGCGCCAGCATGGCCAGTTTGAACACTGAAGCTTTCTTT.